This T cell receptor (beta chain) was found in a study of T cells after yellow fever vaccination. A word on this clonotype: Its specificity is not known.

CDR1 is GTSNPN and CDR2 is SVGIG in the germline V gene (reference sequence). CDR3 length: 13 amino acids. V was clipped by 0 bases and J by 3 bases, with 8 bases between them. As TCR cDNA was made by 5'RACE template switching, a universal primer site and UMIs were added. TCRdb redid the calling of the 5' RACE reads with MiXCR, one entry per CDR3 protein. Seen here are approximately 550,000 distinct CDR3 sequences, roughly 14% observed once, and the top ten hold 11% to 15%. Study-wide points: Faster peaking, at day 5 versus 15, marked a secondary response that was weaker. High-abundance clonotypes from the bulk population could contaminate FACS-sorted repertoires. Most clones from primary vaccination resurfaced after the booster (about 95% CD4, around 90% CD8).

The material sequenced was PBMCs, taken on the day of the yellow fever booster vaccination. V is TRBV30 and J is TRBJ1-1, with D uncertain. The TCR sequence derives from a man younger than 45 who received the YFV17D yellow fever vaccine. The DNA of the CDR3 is TGTGCCTGGAGTGTATCCCCGGACACTGAAGCTTTCTTT. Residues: CAWSVSPDTEAFF.